This TCR beta chain was documented in a study of T cell responses to AZD1222 COVID-19 vaccine. Findings and caveats of the study: Repertoire samples came only from after the peak T cell response. Among AZD1222 vaccinees, only five to seven were seropositive at baseline.

Using immunoSEQ multiplex PCR, the repertoire was profiled, and TCRdb retains in-frame clones only, with some absent. This sample yields approximately 150,000 clones, of which around 90% are seen a single time; about 2.8% belongs to the top ten. From germline, CDR1 is SGHAT and CDR2 FQNNGV. The germline V and J ends were trimmed by 1 base and 2 bases, with 8 bases remaining between them. CDR3 length: 14 residues. In regard to this clone: The antigen remains undetermined.

The sequencing used peripheral blood, collected on day 0 of AZD1222 vaccination. The genes are TRBV11-2 and TRBJ1-2; D gene ambiguous. The clonotype was recovered from an adult in good health. The CDR3 coding sequence is TGTGCCAGCAGCTTAGTTAGGACGAACTATGGCTACACCTTC. Its protein product is CASSLVRTNYGYTF.